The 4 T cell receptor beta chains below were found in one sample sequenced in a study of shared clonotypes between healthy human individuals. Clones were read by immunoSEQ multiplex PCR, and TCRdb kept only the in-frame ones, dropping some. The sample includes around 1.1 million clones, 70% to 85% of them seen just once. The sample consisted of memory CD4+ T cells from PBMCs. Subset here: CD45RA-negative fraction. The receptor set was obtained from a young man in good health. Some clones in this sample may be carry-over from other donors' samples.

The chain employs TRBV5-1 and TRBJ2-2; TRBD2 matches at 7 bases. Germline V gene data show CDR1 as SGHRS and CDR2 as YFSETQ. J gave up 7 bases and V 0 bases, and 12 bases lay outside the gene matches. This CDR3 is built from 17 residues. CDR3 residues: CASSLVAGAEINGELFF. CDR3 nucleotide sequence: TGCGCCAGCAGCTTGGTTGCGGGAGCCGAGATAAACGGGGAGCTGTTTTTT.

This CDR3 is CASRGGTGMNTEAFF. CDR3 bases: TGTGCCAGCAGGGGCGGGACAGGGATGAACACTGAAGCTTTCTTT. The chain links TRBV5-4 to TRBJ1-1, with TRBD1 identical over 9 bases. The germline V gene encodes CDR1 SGHNT and CDR2 YYREEE (reference sequence). This CDR3 has 15 residues. V shed 5 bases, J shed 0 bases, and the junction held 5 bases outside the gene matches. Combining the CDR3 with reference TRBV5-4 and TRBJ1-1 gives the whole variable domain ETGVTQSPTHLIKTRGQQVTLRCSSQSGHNTVSWYQQALGQGPQFIFQYYREEENGRGNFPPRFSGLQFPNYSSELNVNALELDDSALYLCASRGGTGMNTEAFFGQGTRLTVV.

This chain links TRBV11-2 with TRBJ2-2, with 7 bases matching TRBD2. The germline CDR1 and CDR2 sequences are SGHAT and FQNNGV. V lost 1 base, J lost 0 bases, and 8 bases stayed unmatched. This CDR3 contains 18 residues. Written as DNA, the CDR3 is TGTGCCAGCAGCTTAGCGAGGGCTAGCGGAACGAACACCGGGGAGCTGTTTTTT. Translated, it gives CASSLARASGTNTGELFF.

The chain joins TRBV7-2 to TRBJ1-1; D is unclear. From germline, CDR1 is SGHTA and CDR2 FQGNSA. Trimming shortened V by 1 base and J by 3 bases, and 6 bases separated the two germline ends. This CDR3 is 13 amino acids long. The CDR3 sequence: CASSLEVDTEAFF. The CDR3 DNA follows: TGTGCCAGCAGCTTAGAGGTGGACACTGAAGCTTTCTTT.